A single sample gave rise to the 22 T cell receptor beta chains below, sequenced in a study of shared T cell receptors in the human thymus. Measured with immunoSEQ multiplex PCR; TCRdb has only the in-frame clones, and not every one. The sample contains 600,000 or so clones, around 87% of which appear only once. The sample was also linked to a second study, of human thymus T cells.

Input material: thymocytes. The receptors shown here come from a boy younger than two with a congenital heart defect.

About this clone: The same CDR3 can be traced to other DNA sequences in this sample. The CDR3 region has the DNA TGCAGCGTTGGGACAGGGCCAGGGGAAAAACTGTTTTTT. This codes for CSVGTGPGEKLFF. This chain joins TRBV29-1 and TRBJ1-4, with 8 bases lining up with TRBD1. CDR3 length: 13 amino acids. CDR1 and CDR2 (germline): SQVTM, ANQGSEA. The V segment lost 4 bases and the J segment 8 bases; nucleotides outside the gene matches: 6. The full variable domain, in which reference TRBV29-1 and TRBJ1-4 provide the parts outside the CDR3, is SAVISQKPSRDICQRGTSLTIQCQVDSQVTMMFWYRQQPGQSLTLIATANQGSEATYESGFVIDKFPISRPNLTFSTLTVSNMSPEDSSIYLCSVGTGPGEKLFFGSGTQLSVL.

The gene calls are TRBV12-5 and TRBJ2-1, with 7 positions matching TRBD1. J lost 4 bases, V lost 1 base, and 7 bases had no gene match. In germline, CDR1 is LGHNT, CDR2 FRNRAP. The CDR3 sequence is 16 residues long. CDR3 sequence: CASGLDPGGLYNEQFF. For the CDR3, the DNA is TGTGCTAGTGGTTTGGACCCAGGGGGTCTTTACAATGAGCAGTTCTTC.

The table lists this clone with a count of one. CDR3 region: CASSLGVAGLNYGYTF. CDR3 sequence (DNA): TGTGCCAGCAGTTTAGGGGTAGCAGGGCTTAACTATGGCTACACCTTC. V and J are TRBV28 and TRBJ1-2; D may be TRBD1 (5 bases). This CDR3 has 16 residues. V was trimmed by 2 bases and J by 1 base, leaving 14 bases between them. Germline V lookup: CDR1 MDHEN, CDR2 SYDVKM.

As regards this clone: The junction departs from the called germline gene at one end, perhaps through a read error. The J gene is TRBJ2-5, the V gene TRBV11-2, with D possibly matching TRBD1 (5 bases). The germline gives CDR1 SGHAT, CDR2 FQNNGV. This CDR3 has 15 amino acids. Here the CDR3 DNA reads TGTGCCAGCAGCTTAGAGGGCAGGGTACAAGAGGCCCAGTACTTC. Its protein is CASSLEGRVQEAQYF.

The chain uses TRBV28 and TRBJ2-1, with a possible D match to TRBD2 (6 bases). Trimming cost V 10 bases and J 7 bases, with 14 bases left between them. Looked up from germline, CDR1 is MDHEN and CDR2 is SYDVKM. This CDR3 has 12 residues. CDR3 loop: CATGKGTNEQFF. CDR3 coding DNA: TGTGCCACCGGGAAAGGGACTAATGAGCAGTTCTTC.

This clone was picked up one time. The chain combines TRBV9 with TRBJ2-3; perhaps TRBD1 as D (5 bases). Germline CDR1 reads SGDLS; CDR2 reads YYNGEE. This CDR3 has 15 residues. Trimming pared 0 bases from V and 0 bases from J, leaving 8 bases between. The CDR3 DNA is TGTGCCAGCAGCGTAGTTGACAGAAGCACAGATACGCAGTATTTT. This gives the protein CASSVVDRSTDTQYF. The full variable domain, completed using reference TRBV9 and TRBJ2-3, is DSGVTQTPKHLITATGQRVTLRCSPRSGDLSVYWYQQSLDQGLQFLIQYYNGEERAKGNILERFSAQQFPDLHSELNLSSLELGDSALYFCASSVVDRSTDTQYFGPGTRLTVL.

The rearrangement links TRBV28 to TRBJ2-1; 9 nucleotides agree with TRBD2. Unmatched junction bases numbered 12, after V lost 9 bases and J lost 9 bases. This CDR3 comprises 14 residues. Per germline, CDR1 MDHEN and CDR2 SYDVKM. The CDR3 sequence is CASGGLAGAAEQFF. Written as DNA, the CDR3 is TGTGCCAGTGGGGGATTAGCGGGAGCGGCTGAGCAGTTCTTC.

This chain connects TRBV30 to TRBJ2-7; 10 nucleotides match TRBD1. The CDR3 covers 17 residues. From germline, CDR1 is GTSNPN and CDR2 SVGIG (reference sequence). The ends lost 2 bases at V and 0 bases at J; junction bases unmatched: 10. The CDR3 bases are TGTGCCTGGAGTCCCCCGGGACAGGGGACCTACTCCTACGAGCAGTACTTC. It yields the protein CAWSPPGQGTYSYEQYF.

About this clone itself: Distinct nucleotide sequences in the sample also encode this CDR3. J is TRBJ2-3 and V is TRBV30, with D possibly TRBD2 on 6 matching bases. V lost 2 bases and J lost 0, with 18 bases in between. This CDR3 has 17 residues. Germline CDR1 and CDR2: GTSNPN and SVGIG (reference sequence). CDR3 region: CAWSPLAGGISTDTQYF. The CDR3 bases are TGTGCCTGGAGTCCACTAGCAGGAGGTATTAGCACAGATACGCAGTATTTT.

This chain joins TRBV7-9 and TRBJ2-5; a weak D match, TRBD2 (5 bases). The germline V gene has CDR1 SEHNR and CDR2 FQNEAQ (reference sequence). CDR3 length equals 13 residues. V lost 4 bases and J 3 bases, leaving 9 bases between the germline ends. This CDR3 is CASSWRGKETQYF. The CDR3 DNA reads as TGTGCCAGCAGCTGGAGAGGGAAAGAGACCCAGTACTTC.

The rearrangement links TRBV10-1 to TRBJ1-4; 9 bases map to TRBD1. This CDR3 is built from 17 residues. Germline V gene lookup returns CDR1 WNHNN and CDR2 SYGVQD (reference sequence). After removal of 0 bases from V and 8 bases from J, the junction contained 10 bases not matched to a gene. The CDR3 bases are TGCGCCAGCAGTGAGTCCTTTCCGGGACAGGGATCGGAAAAACTGTTTTTT. Residues: CASSESFPGQGSEKLFF.

This rearrangement joins TRBV27 to TRBJ2-7, with 8 bases that match TRBD1. Trimming at V came to 6 bases and at J to 6 bases, leaving 7 bases not matched to a gene. The CDR3 spans 13 residues. The germline CDR1 and CDR2 sequences are MNHEY and SMNVEV (reference sequence). This chain's CDR3 is CASRGGQGGEQYF. The CDR3 DNA is TGTGCCAGCAGAGGAGGACAGGGTGGCGAGCAGTACTTC.

V is TRBV7-6 and J is TRBJ2-1; maybe TRBD2 (7 bases). The V gene's germline CDR1 is SGHVS and CDR2 FNYEAQ. V shed 5 bases and J shed 8 bases, with 28 bases lying between them. The CDR3 spans 18 residues. The CDR3 reads CASSDPQGGGRGLDEQFF. The CDR3 DNA sequence: TGTGCCAGCAGCGACCCACAGGGAGGAGGGAGGGGACTCGATGAGCAGTTCTTC.

In this sample, this clone turned up once. One end of the junction does not line up with germline, which may come from a read error. The CDR3 reads CASSHFPAGSGYGYAF. DNA of the CDR3: TGCGCCAGCAGCCATTTCCCCGCGGGGTCGGGCTATGGCTACGCCTTC. This rearrangement joins TRBV4-3 to TRBJ1-2; no clear D gene. The CDR3 is made up of 16 amino acids. Germline CDR1 and CDR2: LGHNA and YSLEER.

CDR3 sequence: CASSLHGTGEFEQYF. The CDR3 DNA reads TGTGCCAGCAGTTTACATGGGACAGGGGAGTTCGAGCAGTACTTC. The V call is TRBV27, the J call TRBJ2-7; 10 bases line up with TRBD1. Looked up from germline, CDR1 is MNHEY and CDR2 is SMNVEV (reference sequence). The CDR3 sequence is 15 residues long. J lost 6 bases, V lost 2 bases, and 7 bases had no gene match.

This chain uses TRBV27 with TRBJ2-7, with TRBD1 identical over 8 bases. The CDR3 extends over 16 amino acids. V dropped 5 bases and J dropped 4; count of bases not matched to a gene: 13. Germline assignment: CDR1 MNHEY and CDR2 SMNVEV (reference sequence). As DNA, the CDR3 is TGTGCCAGCAGTATTAAGCAGGGGGCGCTTCGATACGAGCAGTACTTC. Its protein product is CASSIKQGALRYEQYF.

The chain is built from TRBV4-2 and TRBJ1-5, with D perhaps matching TRBD1 (5 bases). The CDR3 extends over 13 amino acids. Between the trimmed V and J ends, which lost 2 bases and 11 bases, there was a span of 13 bases. Germline-derived CDR1 and CDR2 are LGHNA and YNFKEQ. The DNA for the CDR3 is TGTGCCAGCAGCCAAACCCCCGGGGGAGCCCAGCATTTT. It yields the protein CASSQTPGGAQHF.

The V gene is TRBV18, the J gene TRBJ2-7; D remains unclear. Trimming removed 3 bases at V and 0 bases at J, with 9 bases between. The V gene's germline CDR1 is KGHSH and CDR2 LQKENI. This CDR3 comprises 14 residues. CDR3 DNA sequence: TGTGCCAGCTCACCTCCCGAGAGCTCCTACGAGCAGTACTTC. Amino acid sequence: CASSPPESSYEQYF.

The chain has TRBV6-1 and TRBJ2-5; TRBD1 might be the D (6 bases). The CDR3 totals 15 residues. CDR1 is MNHNS and CDR2 is SASEGT in the germline V gene. V lost 1 base and J lost 5, with 14 bases in between. CDR3 DNA sequence: TGTGCCAGCAGTGAAGGGGGGCCCCAGGGGGAGACCCAGTACTTC. Residues: CASSEGGPQGETQYF.

The chain links TRBV21-1 to TRBJ1-2; the table's D call of TRBD1 was not tested on the DNA. TRBV21-1 is a pseudogene segment. This CDR3 region has 15 residues. The CDR3 sequence: CSSSKVDRGLEGYTF. The CDR3, as DNA: TGTTCCAGCAGCAAAGTAGACAGGGGTTTGGAGGGCTACACCTTC.

The CDR3 sequence is CASSLGGRQGARSPLHF. The DNA of the CDR3 is TGTGCCAGCAGCTTAGGGGGTCGGCAGGGGGCTCGCTCACCCCTCCACTTT. The genes are TRBV7-6 and TRBJ1-6; TRBD1 matches at 8 bases. V lost 1 base to trimming and J lost 10 bases; unmatched junction nucleotides: 12. The CDR3 contains 17 residues. Looked up from germline, CDR1 is SGHVS and CDR2 is FNYEAQ. The full variable domain, in which reference TRBV7-6 and TRBJ1-6 provide the parts outside the CDR3, is GAGVSQSPRYKVTKRGQDVALRCDPISGHVSLYWYRQALGQGPEFLTYFNYEAQQDKSGLPNDRFSAERPEGSISTLTIQRTEQRDSAMYRCASSLGGRQGARSPLHFGNGTRLTVT.

V and J are TRBV4-1 and TRBJ2-2; tentative D call: TRBD1 (6 bases). This CDR3 is 15 amino acids long. Trimming left V 1 base short and J 1 base short, with 7 bases between. CDR1 MGHRA and CDR2 YSYEKL come from the germline V gene. CDR3: CASSQAGQNTGELFF. In nucleotides, the CDR3 is TGCGCCAGCAGCCAAGCGGGACAGAACACCGGGGAGCTGTTTTTT.